This entry concerns a single T cell receptor beta chain. Its specificity is unknown. The naive CD8 population came from CD45RO-negative cells selected for CCR7, without terminally differentiated effector memory CD45RA+ cells. The data originate from a study of shared clonotypes between healthy human individuals. With 10 bases clipped from V and 4 bases from J, the junction kept 10 bases outside the gene matches. Germline V gives CDR1 MNHNS, CDR2 SASEGT. This CDR3 spans 14 amino acids. TCRdb's copy holds only in-frame clones and misses some; the assay was immunoSEQ multiplex PCR. The sample shows nearly 600,000 clones, roughly 95% of them seen only once. Study-level points and caveats: Non-shared clonotypes showed lower generation probabilities than clonotypes common to all four donors. An expected dependence of interdonor clonotype sharing on sequencing depth was noted.

The sample comprised naive CD8+ T cells sorted from blood. The chain couples TRBV6-1 to TRBJ2-3; 8 bases fit TRBD2. This TCR was sampled from a woman aged 25 to 45 in good health. The chain's CDR3 is CAIALAGGPDTQYF. The DNA of the CDR3 is TGTGCCATCGCTTTGGCGGGAGGCCCAGATACGCAGTATTTT.